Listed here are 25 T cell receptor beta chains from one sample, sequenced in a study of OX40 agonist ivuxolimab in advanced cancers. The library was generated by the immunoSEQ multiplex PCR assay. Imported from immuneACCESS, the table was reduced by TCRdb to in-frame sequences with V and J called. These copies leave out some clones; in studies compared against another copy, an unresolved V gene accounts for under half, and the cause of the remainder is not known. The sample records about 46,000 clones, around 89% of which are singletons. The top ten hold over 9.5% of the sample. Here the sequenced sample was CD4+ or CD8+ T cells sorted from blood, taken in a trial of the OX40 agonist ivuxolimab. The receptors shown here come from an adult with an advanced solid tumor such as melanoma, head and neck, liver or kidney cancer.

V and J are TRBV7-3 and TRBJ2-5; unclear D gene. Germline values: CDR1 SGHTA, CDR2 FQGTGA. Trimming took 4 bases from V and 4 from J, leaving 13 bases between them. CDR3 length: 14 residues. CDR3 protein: CASSSYEFPETQYF. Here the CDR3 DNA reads TGTGCCAGCAGCTCCTATGAATTCCCAGAGACCCAGTACTTC.

The CDR3 protein is CASTRRNEQFF. The CDR3 coding sequence is TGTGCCAGCACTAGGAGGAATGAGCAGTTCTTC. This chain uses TRBV27 with TRBJ2-1, with D possibly matching TRBD2 (5 bases). CDR1 is MNHEY and CDR2 is SMNVEV in the germline V gene (reference sequence). V lost 7 bases, J lost 7 bases, and 8 bases lay in between. This CDR3 is built from 11 residues.

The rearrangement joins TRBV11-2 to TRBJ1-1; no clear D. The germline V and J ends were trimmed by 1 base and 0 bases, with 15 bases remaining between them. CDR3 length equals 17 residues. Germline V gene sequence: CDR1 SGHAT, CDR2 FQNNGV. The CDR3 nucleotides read TGTGCCAGCAGCTTAGCCCAAGGGCTGTACATGAACACTGAAGCTTTCTTT. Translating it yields CASSLAQGLYMNTEAFF.

CDR3 bases: TGTGCCAGCAGCTTAGACGATTACAATGAGCAGTTCTTC. It codes for CASSLDDYNEQFF. J is TRBJ2-1 and V is TRBV11-3; D gene uncertain. The CDR3 spans 13 residues. Trimming left V 0 bases short and J 4 bases short, with 4 bases between. The germline V gene has CDR1 SGHNT and CDR2 YENEEA.

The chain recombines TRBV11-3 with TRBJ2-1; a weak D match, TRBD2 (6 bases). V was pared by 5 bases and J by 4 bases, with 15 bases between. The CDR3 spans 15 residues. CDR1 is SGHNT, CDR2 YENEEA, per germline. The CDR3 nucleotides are TGTGCCAGCAGCCCTCTGGCGGGGACTTACAATGAGCAGTTCTTC. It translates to CASSPLAGTYNEQFF.

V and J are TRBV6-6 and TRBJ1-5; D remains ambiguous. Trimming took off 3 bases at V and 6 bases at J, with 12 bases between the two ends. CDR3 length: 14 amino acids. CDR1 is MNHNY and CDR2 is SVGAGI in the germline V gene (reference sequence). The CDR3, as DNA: TGTGCCAGCAGTTATGGGGAGGGAATTCAGCCCCAGCATTTT. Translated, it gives CASSYGEGIQPQHF.

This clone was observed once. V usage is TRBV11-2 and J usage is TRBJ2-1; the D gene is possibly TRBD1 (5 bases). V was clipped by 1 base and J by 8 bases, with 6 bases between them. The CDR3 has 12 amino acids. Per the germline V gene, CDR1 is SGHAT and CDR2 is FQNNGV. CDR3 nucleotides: TGTGCCAGCAGCTTAGGGGGCGATGAGCAGTTCTTC. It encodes CASSLGGDEQFF.

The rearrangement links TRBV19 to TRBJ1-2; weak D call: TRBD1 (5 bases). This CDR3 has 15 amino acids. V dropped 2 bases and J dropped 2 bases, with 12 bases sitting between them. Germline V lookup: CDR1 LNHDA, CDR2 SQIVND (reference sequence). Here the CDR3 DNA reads TGTGCCAGTAGTATACCAGTCAGGGAGAACTATGGCTACACCTTC. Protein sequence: CASSIPVRENYGYTF.

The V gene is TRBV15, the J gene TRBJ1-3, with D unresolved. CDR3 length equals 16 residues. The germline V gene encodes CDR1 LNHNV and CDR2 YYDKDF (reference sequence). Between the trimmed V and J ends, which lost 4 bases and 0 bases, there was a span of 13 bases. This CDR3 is CATSKSPVDSGNTIYF. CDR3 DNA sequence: TGTGCCACCAGCAAAAGTCCCGTCGACTCTGGAAACACCATATATTTT.

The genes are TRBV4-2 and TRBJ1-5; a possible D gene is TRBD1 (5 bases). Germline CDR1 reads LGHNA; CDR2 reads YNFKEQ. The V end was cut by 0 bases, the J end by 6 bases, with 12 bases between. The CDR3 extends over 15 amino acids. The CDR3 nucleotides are TGTGCCAGCAGCCAAGAAGGGGCAGGGTCTCAGCCCCAGCATTTT. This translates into CASSQEGAGSQPQHF.

The CDR3 region has the DNA TGTGCCAGCAGCGTAAGTTGGGGCAGCACAGATACGCAGTATTTT. This translates into CASSVSWGSTDTQYF. The chain uses TRBV9 and TRBJ2-3; D may be TRBD1 (5 bases). Germline V CDR1 and CDR2: SGDLS, YYNGEE. The CDR3 spans 15 residues. V was shortened by 1 base and J by 0 bases, with 9 bases between the two germline ends.

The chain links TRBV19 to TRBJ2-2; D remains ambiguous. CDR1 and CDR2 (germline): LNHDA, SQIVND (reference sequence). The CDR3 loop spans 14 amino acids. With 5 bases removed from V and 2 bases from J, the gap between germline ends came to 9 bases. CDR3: CASSPGFNTGELFF. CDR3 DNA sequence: TGTGCCAGTAGTCCCGGGTTTAACACCGGGGAGCTGTTTTTT.

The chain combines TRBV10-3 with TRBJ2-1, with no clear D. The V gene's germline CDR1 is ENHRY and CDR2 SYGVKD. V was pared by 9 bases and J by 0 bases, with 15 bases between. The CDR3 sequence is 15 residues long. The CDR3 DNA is TGTGCCATTTTAAAGGACGCAAGCTCCTACAATGAGCAGTTCTTC. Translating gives CAILKDASSYNEQFF.

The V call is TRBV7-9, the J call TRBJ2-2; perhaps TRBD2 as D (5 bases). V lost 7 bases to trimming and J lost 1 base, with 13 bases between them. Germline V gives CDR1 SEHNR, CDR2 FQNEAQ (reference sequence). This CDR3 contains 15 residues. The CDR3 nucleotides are TGTGCCAGCAACCCCCCCGCGGGGAACACCGGGGAGCTGTTTTTT. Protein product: CASNPPAGNTGELFF.

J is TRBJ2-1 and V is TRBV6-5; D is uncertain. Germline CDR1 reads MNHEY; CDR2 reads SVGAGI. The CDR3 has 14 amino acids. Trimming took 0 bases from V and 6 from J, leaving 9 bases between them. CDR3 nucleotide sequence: TGTGCCAGCAGTTACTCGGGTCTCATCAATGAGCAGTTCTTC. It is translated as CASSYSGLINEQFF.

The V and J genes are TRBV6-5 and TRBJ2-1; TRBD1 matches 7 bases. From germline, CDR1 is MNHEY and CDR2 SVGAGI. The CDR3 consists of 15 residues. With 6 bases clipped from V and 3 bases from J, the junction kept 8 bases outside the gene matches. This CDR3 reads CASRPTGIGYNEQFF. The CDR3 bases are TGTGCCAGCAGGCCGACAGGGATCGGCTACAATGAGCAGTTCTTC.

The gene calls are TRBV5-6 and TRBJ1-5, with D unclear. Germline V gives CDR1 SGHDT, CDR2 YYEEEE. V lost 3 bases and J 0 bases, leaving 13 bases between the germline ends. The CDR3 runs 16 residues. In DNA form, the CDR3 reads TGTGCCAGCAGCTCGTTAGATGATAATAGCAATCAGCCCCAGCATTTT. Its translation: CASSSLDDNSNQPQHF.

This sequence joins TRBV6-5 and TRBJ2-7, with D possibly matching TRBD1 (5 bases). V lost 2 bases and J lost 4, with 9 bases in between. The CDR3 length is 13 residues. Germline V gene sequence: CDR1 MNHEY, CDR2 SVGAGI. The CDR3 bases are TGTGCCAGCAGTTACGACAGAGTATACGAGCAGTACTTC. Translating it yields CASSYDRVYEQYF.

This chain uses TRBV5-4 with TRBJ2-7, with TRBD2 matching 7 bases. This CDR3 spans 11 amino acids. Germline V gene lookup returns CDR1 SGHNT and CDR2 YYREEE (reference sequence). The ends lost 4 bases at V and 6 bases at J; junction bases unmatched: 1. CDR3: CASSRGVEQYF. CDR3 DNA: TGTGCCAGCAGCCGGGGGGTCGAGCAGTACTTC.

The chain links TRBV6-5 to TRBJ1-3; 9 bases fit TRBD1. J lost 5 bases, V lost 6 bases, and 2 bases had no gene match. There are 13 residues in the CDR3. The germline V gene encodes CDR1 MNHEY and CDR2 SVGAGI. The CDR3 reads CASRGQGRNTIYF. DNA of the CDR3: TGTGCCAGCAGGGGACAGGGCCGAAACACCATATATTTT.

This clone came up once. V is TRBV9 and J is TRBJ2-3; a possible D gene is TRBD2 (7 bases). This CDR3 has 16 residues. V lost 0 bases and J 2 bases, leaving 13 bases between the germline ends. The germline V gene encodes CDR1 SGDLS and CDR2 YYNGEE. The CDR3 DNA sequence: TGTGCCAGCAGCGTAGGGGGAGGGGGAGACACAGATACGCAGTATTTT. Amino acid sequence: CASSVGGGGDTDTQYF.

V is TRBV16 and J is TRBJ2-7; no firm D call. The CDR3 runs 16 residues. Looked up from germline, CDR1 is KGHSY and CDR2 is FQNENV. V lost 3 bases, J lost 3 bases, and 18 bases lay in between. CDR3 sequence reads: CASSHFDVGPRYEQYF. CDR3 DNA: TGTGCCAGCAGCCATTTCGATGTGGGCCCTCGCTACGAGCAGTACTTC.

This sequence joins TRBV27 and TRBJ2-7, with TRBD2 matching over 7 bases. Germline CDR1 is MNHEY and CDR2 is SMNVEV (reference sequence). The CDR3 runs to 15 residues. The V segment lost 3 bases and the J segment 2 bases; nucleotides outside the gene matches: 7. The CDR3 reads CASSFSGPRTYEQYF. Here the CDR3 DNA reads TGTGCCAGCAGTTTTAGCGGGCCGAGAACCTACGAGCAGTACTTC.

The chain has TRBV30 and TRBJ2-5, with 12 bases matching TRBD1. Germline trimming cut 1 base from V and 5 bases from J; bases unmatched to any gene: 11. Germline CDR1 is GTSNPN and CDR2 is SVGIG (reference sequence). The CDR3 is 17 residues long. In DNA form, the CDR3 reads TGTGCCTGGAGTGACCTTCCGGGACAGGGGGCGCAGGAGACCCAGTACTTC. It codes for CAWSDLPGQGAQETQYF. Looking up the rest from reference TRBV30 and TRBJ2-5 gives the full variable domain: SQTIHQWPATLVQPVGSPLSLECTVEGTSNPNLYWYRQAAGRGLQLLFYSVGIGQISSEVPQNLSASRPQDRQFILSSKKLLLSDSGFYLCAWSDLPGQGAQETQYFGPGTRLLVL.

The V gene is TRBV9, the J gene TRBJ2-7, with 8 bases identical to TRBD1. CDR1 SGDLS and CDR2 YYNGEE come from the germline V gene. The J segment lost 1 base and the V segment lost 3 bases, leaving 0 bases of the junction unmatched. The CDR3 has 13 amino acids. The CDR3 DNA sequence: TGTGCCAGCAGCGGGACAGGGTCCTACGAGCAGTACTTC. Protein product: CASSGTGSYEQYF.